One sample yielded the 14 T cell receptor beta chains listed below, sequenced in a study of PD-L1 blockade in urothelial cancer. Sequenced by immunoSEQ multiplex PCR; TCRdb stores in-frame clones only, minus some. The top ten clones hold 16% of a sample with 53,000 or so clones, approximately 84% of them seen once. The sample in question was PBMCs, obtained around atezolizumab (anti-PD-L1) treatment. Source of these receptors: a man between 60 and 70 years old with urothelial cancer.

This chain connects TRBV9 to TRBJ2-1; TRBD2 aligns across 10 bases. The germline V gene has CDR1 SGDLS and CDR2 YYNGEE. This CDR3 is built from 13 residues. Trimming removed 7 bases from V and 6 bases from J; junction bases left unmatched: 4. The CDR3 protein is CASGTSAFNEQFF. The CDR3 DNA is TGTGCCAGCGGGACTAGCGCGTTCAATGAGCAGTTCTTC.

The chain joins TRBV19 to TRBJ2-1, with unresolved D. This CDR3 has 14 amino acids. The V end lost 2 bases, the J end lost 6 bases, and 11 bases lay between the germline ends. Germline V gene lookup returns CDR1 LNHDA and CDR2 SQIVND (reference sequence). CDR3 region: CASSISVVGNEQFF. CDR3 in DNA: TGTGCCAGTAGTATAAGCGTTGTGGGCAATGAGCAGTTCTTC.

The V call is TRBV28, the J call TRBJ2-7; 8 nucleotides match TRBD1. The CDR3 loop spans 16 amino acids. J was trimmed by 2 bases and V by 7 bases; bases with no gene match: 13. Per germline, CDR1 MDHEN and CDR2 SYDVKM. The CDR3 protein is CASTQPGTGRPYEQYF. In DNA form, the CDR3 reads TGTGCCAGCACCCAGCCCGGGACAGGTCGCCCCTACGAGCAGTACTTC. Full variable domain (outside the CDR3, taken from reference TRBV28 and TRBJ2-7): DVKVTQSSRYLVKRTGEKVFLECVQDMDHENMFWYRQDPGLGLRLIYFSYDVKMKEKGDIPEGYSVSREKKERFSLILESASTNQTSMYLCASTQPGTGRPYEQYFGPGTRLTVT.

This clone is medium-sized (0.01 to 0.1%). The chain joins TRBV5-8 to TRBJ1-5, with a tentative D call TRBD1 (6 bases). With 3 bases removed from V and 1 base from J, the gap between germline ends came to 11 bases. This CDR3 contains 15 residues. Germline V gene sequence: CDR1 SGHTS, CDR2 YDEGEE. The CDR3 loop is CASSWDTGSNQPQHF. In DNA, the CDR3 is TGTGCCAGCAGCTGGGATACAGGGAGCAATCAGCCCCAGCATTTT. The full variable domain, in which reference TRBV5-8 and TRBJ1-5 provide the parts outside the CDR3, is EAGVTQSPTHLIKTRGQQATLRCSPISGHTSVYWYQQALGLGLQFLLWYDEGEERNRGNFPPRFSGRQFPNYSSELNVNALELEDSALYLCASSWDTGSNQPQHFGDGTRLSIL.

The rearrangement uses TRBV11-3 and TRBJ2-7; 8 bases agree with TRBD2. The CDR3 contains 17 residues. The V gene end was trimmed by 1 base and the J gene end by 3 bases; junction bases not matched to a gene: 11. From germline, CDR1 is SGHNT and CDR2 YENEEA. The CDR3, as DNA: TGTGCCAGCAGCTTAGGCGGCGGGCCAGCGGGAGACTACGAGCAGTACTTC. This sequence encodes CASSLGGGPAGDYEQYF.

The V call is TRBV7-9, the J call TRBJ1-2; TRBD1 aligns across 7 bases. The length of the CDR3 is 15 residues. Germline trimming cut 5 bases from V and 4 bases from J; bases unmatched to any gene: 10. CDR1 SEHNR and CDR2 FQNEAQ come from the germline V gene (reference sequence). The CDR3 DNA reads TGTGCCAGCAGCGTTAGGGGGCGCGTTGCCTATGGCTACACCTTC. Translation gives CASSVRGRVAYGYTF.

The rearrangement uses TRBV6-6 and TRBJ1-2, with 7 bases lining up with TRBD1. V gave up 6 bases and J gave up 7 bases; unmatched junction bases: 8. The germline CDR1 and CDR2 sequences are MNHNY and SVGAGI (reference sequence). The CDR3 sequence is 13 residues long. The CDR3 DNA reads TGTGCCAGCAGCGACAGGGAATCGGGTGGCTACACCTTC. The encoded protein is CASSDRESGGYTF.

The CDR3 DNA sequence: TGTGCCAGCAGGGGGACAGAAAGAATGAACACTGAAGCTTTCTTT. Translation: CASRGTERMNTEAFF. The rearrangement uses TRBV2 and TRBJ1-1; 7 bases match TRBD1. Germline assignment: CDR1 SNHLY and CDR2 FYNNEI. The CDR3 totals 15 residues. V shed 6 bases, J shed 0 bases, and the junction held 7 bases outside the gene matches.

The chain couples TRBV29-1 to TRBJ1-1; D uncertain. V was clipped by 7 bases and J by 3 bases, with 15 bases between them. Germline loops: CDR1 SQVTM, CDR2 ANQGSEA. The CDR3 has 13 amino acids. DNA of the CDR3: TGCAGCGGCGAACGCCCGGGTGACACTGAAGCTTTCTTT. Its translation: CSGERPGDTEAFF.

This sequence joins TRBV9 and TRBJ2-3; D ambiguous. The CDR3 extends over 14 amino acids. Deletions cut 5 bases from V and 1 base from J, with 11 bases between. Germline CDR1 SGDLS, CDR2 YYNGEE. CDR3 nucleotide sequence: TGTGCCAGCAGAGCATCTGGAGGCACAGATACGCAGTATTTT. This encodes CASRASGGTDTQYF.

This sequence joins TRBV15 and TRBJ2-7; possibly TRBD1 for D (5 bases). The CDR3 consists of 12 residues. Germline V lookup: CDR1 LNHNV, CDR2 YYDKDF (reference sequence). Deletions cut 1 base from V and 4 bases from J, with 5 bases between. The CDR3 loop is CATSRGQYEQYF. The CDR3, as DNA: TGTGCCACCAGCAGAGGACAGTACGAGCAGTACTTC.

This clone occurred once. The genes are TRBV6-4 and TRBJ2-3, with 8 bases identical to TRBD2. CDR3 size: 18 residues. Germline V gene lookup returns CDR1 MRHNA and CDR2 SNTAGT. The junction had 14 bases not matched to a gene; V was cut back by 6 bases and J by 0 bases. This CDR3 reads CASRREMGSGTSTDTQYF. Written as DNA, the CDR3 is TGTGCCAGCAGGAGAGAGATGGGTAGCGGGACCAGCACAGATACGCAGTATTTT.

The chain couples TRBV27 to TRBJ2-5; 10 positions match TRBD1. V dropped 5 bases and J dropped 5; count of bases not matched to a gene: 5. Germline-derived CDR1 and CDR2 are MNHEY and SMNVEV (reference sequence). This CDR3 has 14 amino acids. The CDR3 here is CASSRDRGGETQYF. CDR3 sequence (DNA): TGTGCCAGCAGTCGGGACAGGGGAGGGGAGACCCAGTACTTC.

The genes are TRBV9 and TRBJ1-5, with D hard to call. The ends were cut back, 7 bases at V and 0 bases at J, with 14 bases in the middle. The V gene's germline CDR1 is SGDLS and CDR2 YYNGEE. The CDR3 extends over 15 amino acids. The CDR3: CASGSSGYSNQPQHF. The CDR3 DNA reads as TGTGCCAGCGGCAGCTCAGGATATAGCAATCAGCCCCAGCATTTT.